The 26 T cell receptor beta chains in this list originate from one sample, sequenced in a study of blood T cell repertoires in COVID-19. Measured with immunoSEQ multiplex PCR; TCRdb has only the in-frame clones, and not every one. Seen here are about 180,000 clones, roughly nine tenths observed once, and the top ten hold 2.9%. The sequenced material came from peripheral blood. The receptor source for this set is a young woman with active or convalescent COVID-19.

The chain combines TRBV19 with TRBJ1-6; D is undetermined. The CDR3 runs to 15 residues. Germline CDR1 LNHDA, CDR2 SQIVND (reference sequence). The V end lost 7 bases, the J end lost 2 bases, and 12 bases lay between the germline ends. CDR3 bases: TGTGCCAGTACCCTACAGTCGACCTATAATTCACCCCTCCACTTT. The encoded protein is CASTLQSTYNSPLHF.

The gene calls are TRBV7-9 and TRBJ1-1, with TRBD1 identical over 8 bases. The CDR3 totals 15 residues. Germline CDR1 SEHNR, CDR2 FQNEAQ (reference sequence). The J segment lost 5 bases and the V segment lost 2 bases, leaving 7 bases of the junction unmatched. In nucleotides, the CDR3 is TGTGCCAGCAGCTTACAGGCAGGGGGCCAGACTGAAGCTTTCTTT. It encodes CASSLQAGGQTEAFF.

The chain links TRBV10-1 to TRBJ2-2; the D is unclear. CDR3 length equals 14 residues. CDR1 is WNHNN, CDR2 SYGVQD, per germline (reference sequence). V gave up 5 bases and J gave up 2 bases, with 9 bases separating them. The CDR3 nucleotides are TGCGCCAGCAGTATGGGCCTAAACACCGGGGAGCTGTTTTTT. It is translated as CASSMGLNTGELFF.

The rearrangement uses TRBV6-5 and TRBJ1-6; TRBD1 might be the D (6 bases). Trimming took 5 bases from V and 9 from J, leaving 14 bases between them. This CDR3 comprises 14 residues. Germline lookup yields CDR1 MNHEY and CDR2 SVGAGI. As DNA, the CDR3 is TGTGCCAGCAGTCCCGGACAGTTCCGTTCACCCCTCCACTTT. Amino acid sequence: CASSPGQFRSPLHF.

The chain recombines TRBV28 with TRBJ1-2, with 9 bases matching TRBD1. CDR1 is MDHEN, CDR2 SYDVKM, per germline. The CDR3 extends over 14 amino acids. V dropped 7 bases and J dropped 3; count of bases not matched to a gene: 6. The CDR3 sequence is CASMDRGGDYGYTF. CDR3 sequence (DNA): TGTGCCAGCATGGACAGGGGCGGGGACTATGGCTACACCTTC.

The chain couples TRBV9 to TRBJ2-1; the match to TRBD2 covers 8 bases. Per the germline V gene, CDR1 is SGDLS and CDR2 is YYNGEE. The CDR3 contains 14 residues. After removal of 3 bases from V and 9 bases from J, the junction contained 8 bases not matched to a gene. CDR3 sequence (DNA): TGTGCCAGCAGCGCCGGGACTAGGCCTCTTGAGCAGTTCTTC. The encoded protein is CASSAGTRPLEQFF. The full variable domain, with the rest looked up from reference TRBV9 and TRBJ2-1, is DSGVTQTPKHLITATGQRVTLRCSPRSGDLSVYWYQQSLDQGLQFLIQYYNGEERAKGNILERFSAQQFPDLHSELNLSSLELGDSALYFCASSAGTRPLEQFFGPGTRLTVL.

The CDR3 nucleotides are TGCGCCAGCAGCGATGCGGGATGGAGATACAATGAGCAGTTCTTC. Residues: CASSDAGWRYNEQFF. The chain recombines TRBV5-1 with TRBJ2-1, with D possibly being TRBD2 (6 bases). The V end lost 4 bases, the J end lost 4 bases, and 15 bases lay between the germline ends. Germline lookup yields CDR1 SGHRS and CDR2 YFSETQ. There are 15 residues in the CDR3.

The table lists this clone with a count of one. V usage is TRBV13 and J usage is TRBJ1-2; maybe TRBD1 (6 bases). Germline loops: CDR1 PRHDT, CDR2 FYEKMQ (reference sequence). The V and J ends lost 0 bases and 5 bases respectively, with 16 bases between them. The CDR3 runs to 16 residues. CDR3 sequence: CASSLGRGLEVYGYTF. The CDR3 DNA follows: TGTGCCAGCAGCTTAGGCAGGGGTTTAGAGGTTTATGGCTACACCTTC.

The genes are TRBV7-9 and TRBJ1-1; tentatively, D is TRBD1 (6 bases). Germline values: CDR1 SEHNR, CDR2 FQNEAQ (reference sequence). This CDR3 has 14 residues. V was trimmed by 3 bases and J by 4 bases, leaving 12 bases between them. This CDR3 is CASSLGAGSTEAFF. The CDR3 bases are TGTGCCAGCAGCTTGGGGGCAGGGAGCACTGAAGCTTTCTTT. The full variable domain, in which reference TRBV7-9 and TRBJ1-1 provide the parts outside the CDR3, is DTGVSQNPRHKITKRGQNVTFRCDPISEHNRLYWYRQTLGQGPEFLTYFQNEAQLEKSRLLSDRFSAERPKGSFSTLEIQRTEQGDSAMYLCASSLGAGSTEAFFGQGTRLTVV.

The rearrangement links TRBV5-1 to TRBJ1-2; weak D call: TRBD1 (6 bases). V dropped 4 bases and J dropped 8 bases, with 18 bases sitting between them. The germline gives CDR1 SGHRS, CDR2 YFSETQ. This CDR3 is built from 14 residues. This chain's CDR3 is CASSLTGSKGGYTF. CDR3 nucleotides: TGCGCCAGCAGCCTCACAGGGTCGAAAGGAGGCTACACCTTC. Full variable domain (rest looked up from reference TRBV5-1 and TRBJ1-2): KAGVTQTPRYLIKTRGQQVTLSCSPISGHRSVSWYQQTPGQGLQFLFEYFSETQRNKGNFPGRFSGRQFSNSRSEMNVSTLELGDSALYLCASSLTGSKGGYTFGSGTRLTVV.

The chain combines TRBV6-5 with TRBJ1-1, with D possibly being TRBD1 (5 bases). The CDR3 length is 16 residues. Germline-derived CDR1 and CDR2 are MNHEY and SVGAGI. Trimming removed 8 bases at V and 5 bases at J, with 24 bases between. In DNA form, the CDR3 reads TGTGCCAGCTCTTACTTTCCGGCAGCGGGGCGAACTGAAGCTTTCTTT. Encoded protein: CASSYFPAAGRTEAFF.

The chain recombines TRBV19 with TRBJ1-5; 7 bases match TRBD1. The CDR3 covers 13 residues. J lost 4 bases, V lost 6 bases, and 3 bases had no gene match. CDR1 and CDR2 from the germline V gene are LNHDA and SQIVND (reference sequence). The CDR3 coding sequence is TGTGCCAGTAGGACAGGGCAAAATCAGCCCCAGCATTTT. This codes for CASRTGQNQPQHF.

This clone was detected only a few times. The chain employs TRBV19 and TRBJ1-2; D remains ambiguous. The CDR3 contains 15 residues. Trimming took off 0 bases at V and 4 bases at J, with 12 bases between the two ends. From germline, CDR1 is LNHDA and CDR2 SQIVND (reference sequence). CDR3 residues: CASSIDLGGSYGYTF. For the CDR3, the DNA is TGTGCCAGTAGTATAGATCTCGGAGGCAGCTATGGCTACACCTTC.

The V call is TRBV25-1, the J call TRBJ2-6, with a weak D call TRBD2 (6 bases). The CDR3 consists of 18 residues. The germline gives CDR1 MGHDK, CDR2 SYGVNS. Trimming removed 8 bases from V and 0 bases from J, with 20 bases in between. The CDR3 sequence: CASYGGTRQDSGANVLTF. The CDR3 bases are TGTGCCAGCTACGGGGGTACCCGGCAGGACTCTGGGGCCAACGTCCTGACTTTC.

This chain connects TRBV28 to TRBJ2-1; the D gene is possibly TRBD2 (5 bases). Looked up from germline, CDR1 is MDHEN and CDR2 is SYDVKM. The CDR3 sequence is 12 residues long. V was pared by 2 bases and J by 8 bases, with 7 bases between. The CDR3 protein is CASSLVEDEQFF. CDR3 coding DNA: TGTGCCAGCAGTTTAGTGGAGGATGAGCAGTTCTTC.

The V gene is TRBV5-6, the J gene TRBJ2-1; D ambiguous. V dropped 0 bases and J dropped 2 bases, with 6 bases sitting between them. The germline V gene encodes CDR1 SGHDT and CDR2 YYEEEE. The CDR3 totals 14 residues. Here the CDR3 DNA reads TGTGCCAGCAGCTTGGGGGCTCCCTACAATGAGCAGTTCTTC. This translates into CASSLGAPYNEQFF.

This CDR3 is CASSQPRDRLYNEQFF. The CDR3 nucleotides are TGCGCCAGCAGTCAACCCCGGGACAGGTTGTACAATGAGCAGTTCTTC. The chain is built from TRBV23-1 and TRBJ2-1, with 8 bases fitting TRBD1. TRBV23-1 is an ORF, with its function uncertain. This CDR3 is built from 16 residues. V was clipped by 2 bases and J by 4 bases; unmatched bases: 7.

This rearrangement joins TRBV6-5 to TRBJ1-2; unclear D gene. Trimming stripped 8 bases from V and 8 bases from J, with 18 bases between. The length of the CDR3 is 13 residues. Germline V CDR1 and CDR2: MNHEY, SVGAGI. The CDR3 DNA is TGTGCCAGCCAACTAACGGCGGGCAGGGGCTACACCTTC. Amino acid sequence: CASQLTAGRGYTF.

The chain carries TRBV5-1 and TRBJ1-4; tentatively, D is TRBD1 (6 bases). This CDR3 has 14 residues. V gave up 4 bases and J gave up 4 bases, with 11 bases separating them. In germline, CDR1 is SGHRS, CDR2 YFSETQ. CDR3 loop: CASSQGGDNEKLFF. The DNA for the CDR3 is TGCGCCAGCAGCCAAGGGGGAGATAATGAAAAACTGTTTTTT.

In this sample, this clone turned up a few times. The CDR3 loop reads CASSDSGTGSNYGYTF. Here the CDR3 DNA reads TGTGCCAGCAGTGACTCGGGGACAGGGTCTAACTATGGCTACACCTTC. The rearrangement links TRBV6-4 to TRBJ1-2; 9 bases are a match to TRBD1. Germline V CDR1 and CDR2: MRHNA, SNTAGT. This CDR3 has 16 residues. With V trimmed by 0 bases and J by 0 bases, 2 bases remained unmatched.

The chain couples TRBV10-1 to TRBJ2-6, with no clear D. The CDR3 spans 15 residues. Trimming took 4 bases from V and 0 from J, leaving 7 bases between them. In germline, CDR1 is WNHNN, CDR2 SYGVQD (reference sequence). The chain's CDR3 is CASSADSSGANVLTF. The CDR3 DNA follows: TGCGCCAGCAGTGCTGACTCCTCTGGGGCCAACGTCCTGACTTTC.

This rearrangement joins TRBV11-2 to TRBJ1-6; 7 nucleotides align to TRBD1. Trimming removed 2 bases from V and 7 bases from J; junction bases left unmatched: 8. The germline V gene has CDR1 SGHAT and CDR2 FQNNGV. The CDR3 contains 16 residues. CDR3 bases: TGTGCCAGCAGCTTATTACCGACAGGGCTGAATTCACCCCTCCACTTT. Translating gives CASSLLPTGLNSPLHF.

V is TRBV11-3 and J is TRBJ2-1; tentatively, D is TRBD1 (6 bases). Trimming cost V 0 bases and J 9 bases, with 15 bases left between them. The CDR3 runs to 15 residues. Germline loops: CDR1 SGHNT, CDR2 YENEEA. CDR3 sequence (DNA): TGTGCCAGCAGCTTAGATTTCACAGGGCTCGGTGAGCAGTTCTTC. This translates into CASSLDFTGLGEQFF.

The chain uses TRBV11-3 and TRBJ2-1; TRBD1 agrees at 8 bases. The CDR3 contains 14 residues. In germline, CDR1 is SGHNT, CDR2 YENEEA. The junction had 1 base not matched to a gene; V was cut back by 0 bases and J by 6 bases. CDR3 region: CASSLDRGPNEQFF. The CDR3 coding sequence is TGTGCCAGCAGCTTAGACAGGGGGCCCAATGAGCAGTTCTTC.

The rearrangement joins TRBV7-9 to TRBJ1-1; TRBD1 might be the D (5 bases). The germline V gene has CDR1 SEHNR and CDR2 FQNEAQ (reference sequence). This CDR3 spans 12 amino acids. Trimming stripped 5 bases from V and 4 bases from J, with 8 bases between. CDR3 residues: CASSQGGTEAFF. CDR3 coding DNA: TGTGCCAGCAGCCAGGGCGGCACTGAAGCTTTCTTT.

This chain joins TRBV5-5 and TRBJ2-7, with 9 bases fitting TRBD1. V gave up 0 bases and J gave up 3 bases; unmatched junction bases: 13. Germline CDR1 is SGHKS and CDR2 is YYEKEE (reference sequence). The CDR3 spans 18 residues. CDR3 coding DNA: TGTGCCAGCAGCTTGGCAAGGGGACAGGGTGGTGTTAGCTACGAGCAGTACTTC. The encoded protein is CASSLARGQGGVSYEQYF.